Given below is one T cell receptor beta chain in context. This entry is derived from a study of blood T cell repertoires in COVID-19. Study context: Material from acute and convalescent COVID-19 was sourced from the United States, Italy and Spain. From T cells, B-cell-depleted T cells, or PBMCs came the material, which was cDNA or gDNA.

Sequencing used immunoSEQ multiplex PCR; TCRdb keeps in-frame clones, though not all of them. The table shows approximately 410,000 clones, with 80% to 90% occurring only once. The CDR3 has 14 residues. V gave up 4 bases and J gave up 8 bases; unmatched junction bases: 7. From germline, CDR1 is LGHDT and CDR2 YNNKEL (reference sequence). The V and J genes are TRBV3-1 (or the pseudogene TRBV3-2) and TRBJ2-1; 8 nucleotides align to TRBD2. Input material: peripheral blood. This TCR was sampled from a woman in her 30s with active or convalescent COVID-19. As DNA, the CDR3 is TGTGCCAGCAGCCTCCTCGGGAGGGAGGATGAGCAGTTCTTC. This sequence encodes CASSLLGREDEQFF.